Sequencing of this T cell receptor beta chain was carried out in a study of blood T cell repertoires in COVID-19 (dated by TCRdb to the early 2020s). Notes on the research overall: Samples covering the acute and convalescent phases of COVID-19 were provided by collaborators in the United States, Italy and Spain. The material from the prospective study consisted of cDNA or gDNA derived from T cells, B-cell-depleted T cells, or PBMCs. The dataset comprised deeply sampled blood TCRbeta repertoires from subjects exposed to, actively infected with, or recovered from COVID-19. The repertoires were made available in a free public database intended to serve as a resource for research on the immune response to SARS-CoV-2. Samples came from the ongoing ImmuneRACE study (first 160 participants) plus 1,254 subjects from 6 global collaborators. A de-identified subject ID, COVID-19 status, age in years and sex were almost always included in the sample metadata. Where available, HLA class I and class II types were taken from metadata supplied by the sample provider and were not determined by assay-based typing.

Here V drops 5 bases and J drops 0 bases, and the junction holds 8 bases not matched to any gene. The CDR3 runs 17 amino acids, cysteine and phenylalanine included. Only the CDR3 region is kept as DNA, spanning 51 bases read in frame from base 1. Reading the germline V gene gives CDR1 KGHDR and CDR2 SFDVKD. TCRbeta CDR3 regions were amplified from genomic DNA by means of the immunoSEQ Assay, a bias-controlled multiplex PCR. As for the authors' bioinformatics: Nucleated cell counts per sample were estimated from amplification of reference gene primers within the assay. To quantify the absolute abundance of each unique TCRbeta CDR3 rearrangement, sequence reads were collapsed and filtered. For each sample, productive Simpson clonality was calculated as the square root of Simpson's diversity index over productive rearrangements. As stored in TCRdb, this immuneACCESS dataset retains in-frame rearrangements with V and J assigned. A fraction of the clones does not appear; measured against another copy, unresolved V genes explain less than half of the discrepancy, and the remainder lacks a known reason. V and J calls and clone size are copied from that table; D and trimming were computed from the DNA. The sample contains 140,000 or so clones, around 84% of them found a single time. The ten largest clones capture roughly 4.8% of the sample.

As regards this clone: Its antigen remains undetermined. Per-nucleotide qualities are absent, and no much larger clonotype sits a single base away.

On the study overall, not on this receptor specifically: How much clinical and demographic metadata was included differed by source and by participant, and the metadata was provided uncurated.

Each collaborating institution followed its own protocols to collect whole blood in K2EDTA tubes. For TCRbeta analysis, collaborators shipped samples in one of three forms: frozen whole blood, isolated PBMCs, or DNA extracted from either of those sample types. This receptor was identified in a human donor in a cohort sampled during active COVID-19. The sequenced sample was peripheral blood. The chain is assembled from TRBV24-1 and TRBJ2-2; the junction holds 7 bases that match TRBD1. In nucleotides, the sequence is TGTGCCACCAGTGGGGGAAGACAGGGTACGAACACCGGGGAGCTGTTTTTT. It codes for CATSGGRQGTNTGELFF.